Below are 29 T cell receptor beta chains sequenced from a single sample in a study of shared clonotypes between healthy human individuals. Assay used: immunoSEQ multiplex PCR; TCRdb lists only in-frame clones, some missing. The table shows about 1.1 million clones, with more than 75% occurring only once. The sample taken for sequencing was memory CD4+ T cells from PBMCs. The sample's subset: CD45RA-negative fraction. The receptors originated from a man aged 18 to 35 in good health. Some clones in this sample may be carry-over from other donors' samples.

This chain connects TRBV7-9 to TRBJ1-2, with TRBD1 as a possible D gene (5 bases). The CDR3 runs 13 residues. CDR1 and CDR2 (germline): SEHNR, FQNEAQ (reference sequence). V lost 5 bases and J 8 bases, leaving 15 bases between the germline ends. The CDR3 spells CASSPGTLRGYTF. The DNA of the CDR3 is TGTGCCAGCAGCCCCGGGACTCTGAGGGGCTACACCTTC.

This clone has only one observation. The chain has TRBV5-5 and TRBJ2-7; possible D gene TRBD1, 6 bases. This CDR3 has 15 residues. Trimming stripped 1 base from V and 0 bases from J, with 11 bases between. Germline CDR1 is SGHKS and CDR2 is YYEKEE (reference sequence). CDR3 in DNA: TGTGCCAGCAGCTTGCGGGACATTCCCTCCTACGAGCAGTACTTC. As protein: CASSLRDIPSYEQYF.

The DNA of the CDR3 is TGCGCCAGCACTGAACAGGGGTACGCTGAAGCTTTCTTT. Its translation is CASTEQGYAEAFF. The chain couples TRBV5-1 to TRBJ1-1; 7 bases map to TRBD1. The CDR3 extends over 13 amino acids. The V segment lost 6 bases and the J segment 6 bases; nucleotides outside the gene matches: 8. Germline assignment: CDR1 SGHRS and CDR2 YFSETQ.

The chain joins TRBV7-8 to TRBJ2-5; D not certain. The CDR3 contains 15 residues. Trimming cost V 5 bases and J 4 bases, with 17 bases left between them. Germline-derived CDR1 and CDR2 are SGHVS and FQNEAQ. The CDR3 DNA is TGTGCCAGCAGCAGAGCCTTCTCAGTCCGAGAGACCCAGTACTTC. Translating gives CASSRAFSVRETQYF.

This chain links TRBV9 with TRBJ2-1, with TRBD2 matching over 8 bases. Losses at the gene ends were 4 bases for V and 2 bases for J; bases not matched to a gene: 5. The CDR3 sequence is 15 residues long. The V gene's germline CDR1 is SGDLS and CDR2 YYNGEE. The CDR3 DNA is TGTGCCAGCAGCACCGGACTAGCTGCCTACAATGAGCAGTTCTTC. Translated: CASSTGLAAYNEQFF.

The CDR3 spells CASSLIGPGGGYTF. CDR3 nucleotides: TGTGCCAGCAGCTTGATTGGACCCGGGGGGGGCTACACCTTC. The chain carries TRBV7-2 and TRBJ1-2, with a possible D match to TRBD1 (5 bases). The CDR3 totals 14 residues. Germline CDR1 reads SGHTA; CDR2 reads FQGNSA. V was trimmed by 3 bases and J by 8 bases, leaving 16 bases between them.

Comment on this clone: The identical CDR3 is also encoded by other nucleotide sequences in the sample. V gene TRBV28 combines with J gene TRBJ2-6, with D unclear. Germline V gives CDR1 MDHEN, CDR2 SYDVKM. The ends were cut back, 2 bases at V and 4 bases at J, with 3 bases in the middle. There are 13 residues in the CDR3. The CDR3 region has the DNA TGTGCCAGCAGTTTAATAGGGGCCAACGTCCTGACTTTC. It encodes CASSLIGANVLTF.

This sequence joins TRBV28 and TRBJ2-4; TRBD1 agrees at 8 bases. CDR3 length: 15 residues. Germline V gene sequence: CDR1 MDHEN, CDR2 SYDVKM. Germline trimming cut 4 bases from V and 7 bases from J; bases unmatched to any gene: 9. The CDR3 reads CASSSQTGAPNIQYF. CDR3 bases: TGTGCCAGCAGTTCGCAGACAGGGGCCCCCAACATTCAGTACTTC.

Concerning this clone itself: The same CDR3 can be traced to other DNA sequences in this sample. The chain couples TRBV9 to TRBJ1-3; tentatively, D is TRBD1 (5 bases). CDR3 length: 16 amino acids. Trimming stripped 2 bases from V and 4 bases from J, with 16 bases between. Germline-derived CDR1 and CDR2 are SGDLS and YYNGEE. As DNA, the CDR3 is TGTGCCAGCAGCGTTGGGGGTCTCCTCTCGGGAAACACCATATATTTT. As protein: CASSVGGLLSGNTIYF.

V gene TRBV27 combines with J gene TRBJ2-2; 7 bases match TRBD2. The CDR3 is 15 amino acids. CDR1 is MNHEY and CDR2 is SMNVEV in the germline V gene (reference sequence). The J segment lost 6 bases and the V segment lost 6 bases, leaving 10 bases of the junction unmatched. CDR3 loop: CASRHLGGYAGELFF. CDR3 nucleotides: TGTGCCAGCAGACATCTGGGGGGGTATGCCGGGGAGCTGTTTTTT.

This clone was detected a few times. This chain connects TRBV18 to TRBJ1-4; TRBD1 agrees at 9 bases. CDR1 and CDR2 from the germline V gene are KGHSH and LQKENI. The CDR3 sequence is 16 residues long. V dropped 5 bases and J dropped 8; count of bases not matched to a gene: 12. This chain's CDR3 is CASSTRGGQGREKLFF. The CDR3 region has the DNA TGTGCCAGCTCAACACGAGGGGGACAGGGCAGGGAAAAACTGTTTTTT.

The chain uses TRBV7-9 and TRBJ1-5; TRBD1 is a possible D gene (5 bases). The CDR3 extends over 18 amino acids. Trimming pared 3 bases from V and 7 bases from J, leaving 25 bases between. Germline V CDR1 and CDR2: SEHNR, FQNEAQ (reference sequence). CDR3 bases: TGTGCCAGCAGCTTCGGAGGTGGGGGTCGGGGTACGGGCCAGCCCCAGCATTTT. It specifies CASSFGGGGRGTGQPQHF.

The V gene is TRBV4-2, the J gene TRBJ1-4, with 7 bases matching TRBD1. The V gene's germline CDR1 is LGHNA and CDR2 YNFKEQ. CDR3 length: 16 residues. The ends lost 2 bases at V and 0 bases at J; junction bases unmatched: 3. As DNA, the CDR3 is TGTGCCAGCAGCCAAACAGGGGCGGCAACTAATGAAAAACTGTTTTTT. Translated, it gives CASSQTGAATNEKLFF.

This chain connects TRBV5-1 to TRBJ2-3; TRBD2 aligns across 12 bases. The CDR3 runs 19 residues. From germline, CDR1 is SGHRS and CDR2 YFSETQ. The V gene end was trimmed by 4 bases and the J gene end by 2 bases; junction bases not matched to a gene: 14. CDR3 in amino acids: CASSPGLAGLGETTDTQYF. CDR3 DNA: TGCGCCAGCAGCCCAGGACTAGCGGGACTCGGGGAGACCACAGATACGCAGTATTTT. Full variable domain (missing parts from reference TRBV5-1 and TRBJ2-3): KAGVTQTPRYLIKTRGQQVTLSCSPISGHRSVSWYQQTPGQGLQFLFEYFSETQRNKGNFPGRFSGRQFSNSRSEMNVSTLELGDSALYLCASSPGLAGLGETTDTQYFGPGTRLTVL.

This clone was observed a handful of times. The chain has TRBV7-9 and TRBJ2-3; 8 nucleotides agree with TRBD2. CDR1 and CDR2 from the germline V gene are SEHNR and FQNEAQ (reference sequence). This CDR3 has 14 amino acids. V lost 2 bases to trimming and J lost 5 bases; unmatched junction nucleotides: 3. The CDR3 reads CASSLSGSGDTQYF. In DNA, the CDR3 is TGTGCCAGCAGCTTAAGCGGGAGTGGAGATACGCAGTATTTT.

CDR3 sequence (DNA): TGTGCCAGCAGTTACTCGGCAGCGATTCAGACCGGGGAGCTGTTTTTT. Translation: CASSYSAAIQTGELFF. The V call is TRBV6-5, the J call TRBJ2-2, with no clear D. V lost 0 bases and J lost 5, with 13 bases in between. There are 16 residues in the CDR3. Germline CDR1 reads MNHEY; CDR2 reads SVGAGI.

J is TRBJ2-7 and V is TRBV5-8; maybe TRBD1 (6 bases). This CDR3 contains 13 residues. Germline V CDR1 and CDR2: SGHTS, YDEGEE. V was trimmed by 4 bases and J by 6 bases, leaving 14 bases between them. The CDR3 DNA reads TGTGCCAGCAGCCTAGGACAGTTTGGCGAGCAGTACTTC. Encoded protein: CASSLGQFGEQYF.

This sequence joins TRBV6-1 and TRBJ2-5; TRBD2 is a possible D gene (7 bases). The germline gives CDR1 MNHNS, CDR2 SASEGT. V lost 5 bases and J 5 bases, leaving 15 bases between the germline ends. The CDR3 length is 14 residues. CDR3 bases: TGTGCCAGCAGTCCGACTAGCAGGGGCGAGACCCAGTACTTC. Translated: CASSPTSRGETQYF.

The genes are TRBV29-1 and TRBJ2-2; 8 bases are shared with TRBD1. J lost 4 bases, V lost 7 bases, and 11 bases had no gene match. This CDR3 is built from 15 residues. Germline V gives CDR1 SQVTM, CDR2 ANQGSEA. This CDR3 reads CSAYRTGSGTGELFF. CDR3 bases: TGCAGCGCCTATAGGACAGGGTCAGGCACCGGGGAGCTGTTTTTT.

This clone has a handful of counts. This sequence joins TRBV5-1 and TRBJ1-1; 7 positions match TRBD1. Losses at the gene ends were 4 bases for V and 2 bases for J; bases not matched to a gene: 8. The CDR3 runs 15 residues. Germline CDR1 reads SGHRS; CDR2 reads YFSETQ. The DNA for the CDR3 is TGCGCCAGCAGCCAGCCAGACAGGGCTAACACTGAAGCTTTCTTT. Amino acids: CASSQPDRANTEAFF.

The rearrangement joins TRBV6-1 to TRBJ1-2; D remains ambiguous. This CDR3 has 15 amino acids. With 2 bases removed from V and 5 bases from J, the gap between germline ends came to 15 bases. Germline CDR1 reads MNHNS; CDR2 reads SASEGT. In nucleotides, the CDR3 is TGTGCCAGCAGTGAACCCGGCCCGGGAGGTTATGGCTACACCTTC. This encodes CASSEPGPGGYGYTF.

The gene calls are TRBV20-1 and TRBJ2-1; TRBD2 might be the D (5 bases). The germline V gene encodes CDR1 DFQATT and CDR2 SNEGSKA (reference sequence). This CDR3 comprises 11 residues. CDR3 region: CSGRLAAEQFF. Here the CDR3 DNA reads TGCAGCGGTCGTCTAGCAGCTGAGCAGTTCTTC.

Turning to this clone: Additional DNA sequences in this sample encode the identical CDR3. This sequence joins TRBV5-1 and TRBJ2-1; 7 bases fit TRBD1. The CDR3 is made up of 14 amino acids. Losses at the gene ends were 4 bases for V and 4 bases for J; bases not matched to a gene: 5. CDR1 is SGHRS, CDR2 YFSETQ, per germline. The DNA for the CDR3 is TGCGCCAGCAGCCAGGGACAGCCGTACAATGAGCAGTTCTTC. It translates to CASSQGQPYNEQFF.

CDR3 sequence reads: CASSVASRASDTQYF. The CDR3 nucleotides read TGTGCCAGCAGCGTAGCTTCACGAGCCTCAGATACGCAGTATTTT. The gene calls are TRBV9 and TRBJ2-3, with unresolved D. The V end lost 0 bases, the J end lost 4 bases, and 12 bases lay between the germline ends. The germline CDR1 and CDR2 sequences are SGDLS and YYNGEE. The CDR3 length is 15 residues.

The J gene is TRBJ2-7, the V gene TRBV5-1; D remains ambiguous. The CDR3 loop spans 12 amino acids. From germline, CDR1 is SGHRS and CDR2 YFSETQ. V was shortened by 1 base and J by 6 bases, with 8 bases between the two germline ends. The CDR3 here is CASSLQDGEQYF. DNA of the CDR3: TGCGCCAGCAGCTTGCAGGACGGCGAGCAGTACTTC.

The CDR3 DNA is TGCGCCAGCAGCCAGTCCGGGACAGGTAAAAACATTCAGTACTTC. Protein sequence: CASSQSGTGKNIQYF. This chain uses TRBV4-1 with TRBJ2-4; TRBD1 aligns across 8 bases. The CDR3 covers 15 residues. Per the germline V gene, CDR1 is MGHRA and CDR2 is YSYEKL. V lost 3 bases and J lost 4; bases outside the gene matches: 5.

V is TRBV2 and J is TRBJ2-7; 7 bases map to TRBD1. CDR1 and CDR2 from the germline V gene are SNHLY and FYNNEI. V lost 4 bases and J lost 7; bases outside the gene matches: 10. There are 14 residues in the CDR3. The CDR3 reads CASSGQGPLGEQYF. Here the CDR3 DNA reads TGTGCCAGCAGTGGACAGGGCCCCTTGGGTGAGCAGTACTTC.

The chain recombines TRBV7-9 with TRBJ1-2; no clear D. This CDR3 comprises 16 residues. V lost 0 bases and J 0 bases, leaving 11 bases between the germline ends. CDR1 and CDR2 (germline): SEHNR, FQNEAQ (reference sequence). CDR3 region: CASSLAPGSPNYGYTF. The CDR3, as DNA: TGTGCCAGCAGCTTAGCACCCGGGTCCCCTAACTATGGCTACACCTTC.

This clone appeared once. V is TRBV9 and J is TRBJ2-5, with D unresolved. With 0 bases removed from V and 0 bases from J, the gap between germline ends came to 6 bases. The germline V gene encodes CDR1 SGDLS and CDR2 YYNGEE. The CDR3 is 14 residues long. The CDR3, as DNA: TGTGCCAGCAGCGTAGATACATACCAAGAGACCCAGTACTTC. Translation: CASSVDTYQETQYF.